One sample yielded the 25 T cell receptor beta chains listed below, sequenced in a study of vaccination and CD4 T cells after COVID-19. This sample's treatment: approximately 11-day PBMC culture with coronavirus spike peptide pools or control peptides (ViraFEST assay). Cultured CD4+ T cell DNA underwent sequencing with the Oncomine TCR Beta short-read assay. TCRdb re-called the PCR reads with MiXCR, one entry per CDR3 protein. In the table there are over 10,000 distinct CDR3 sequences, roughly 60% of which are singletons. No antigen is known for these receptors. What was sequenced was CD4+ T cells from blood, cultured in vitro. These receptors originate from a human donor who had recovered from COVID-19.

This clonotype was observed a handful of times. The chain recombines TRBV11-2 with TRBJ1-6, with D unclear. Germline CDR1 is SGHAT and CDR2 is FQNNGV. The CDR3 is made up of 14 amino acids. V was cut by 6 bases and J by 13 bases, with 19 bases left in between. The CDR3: CASRNNSALSPLHF. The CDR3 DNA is TGTGCCAGCAGGAACAACTCAGCCCTCTCGCCCCTCCACTTT.

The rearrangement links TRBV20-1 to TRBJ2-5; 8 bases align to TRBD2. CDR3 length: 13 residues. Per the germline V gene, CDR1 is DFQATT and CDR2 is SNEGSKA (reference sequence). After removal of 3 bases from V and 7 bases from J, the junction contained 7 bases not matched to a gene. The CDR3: CSASGRGGWTQYF. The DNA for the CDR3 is TGCAGTGCTAGCGGGAGGGGCGGATGGACCCAGTACTTC.

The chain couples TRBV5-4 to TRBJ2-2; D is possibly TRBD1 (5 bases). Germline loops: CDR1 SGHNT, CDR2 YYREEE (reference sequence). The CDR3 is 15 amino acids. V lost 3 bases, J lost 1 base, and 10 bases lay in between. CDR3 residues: CASSSSTVNTGELFF. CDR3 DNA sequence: TGTGCCAGCAGCTCATCGACAGTGAACACCGGGGAGCTGTTTTTT.

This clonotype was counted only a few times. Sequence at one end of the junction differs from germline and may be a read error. CDR3 sequence: CASRLSGAVSNQPQHF. DNA for the CDR3: TGTGCTAGCAGATTATCAGGGGCGGTAAGCAATCAGCCCCAGCATTTT. The J gene is TRBJ1-5, the V gene TRBV7-7; D is perhaps TRBD1 (6 bases). Germline assignment: CDR1 SSHAT and CDR2 FNYEAQ (reference sequence). The CDR3 is made up of 16 amino acids.

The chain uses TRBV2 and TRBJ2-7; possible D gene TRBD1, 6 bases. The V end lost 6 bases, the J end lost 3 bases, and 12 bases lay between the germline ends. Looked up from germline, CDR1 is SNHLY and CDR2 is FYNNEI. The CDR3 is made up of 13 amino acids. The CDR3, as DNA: TGTGCCAGCAGCAGGGGAATTAACTACGAGCAGTACTTC. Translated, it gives CASSRGINYEQYF.

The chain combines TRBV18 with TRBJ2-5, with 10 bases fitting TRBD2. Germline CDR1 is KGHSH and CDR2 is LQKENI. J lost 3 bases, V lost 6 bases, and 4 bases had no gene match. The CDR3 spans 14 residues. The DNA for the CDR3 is TGTGCCAGCTCCCGGACTAGCGGAAAAGAGACCCAGTACTTC. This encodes CASSRTSGKETQYF.

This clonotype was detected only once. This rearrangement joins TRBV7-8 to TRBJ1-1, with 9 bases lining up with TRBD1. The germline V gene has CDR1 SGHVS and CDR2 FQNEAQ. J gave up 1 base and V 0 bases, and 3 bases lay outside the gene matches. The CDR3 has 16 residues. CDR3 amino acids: CASSLAMGQGNTEAFF. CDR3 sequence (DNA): TGTGCCAGCAGCTTAGCGATGGGACAGGGGAACACTGAAGCTTTCTTT. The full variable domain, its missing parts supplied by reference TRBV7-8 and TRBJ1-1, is GAGVSQSPRYKVAKRGQDVALRCDPISGHVSLFWYQQALGQGPEFLTYFQNEAQLDKSGLPSDRFFAERPEGSVSTLKIQRTQQEDSAVYLCASSLAMGQGNTEAFFGQGTRLTVV.

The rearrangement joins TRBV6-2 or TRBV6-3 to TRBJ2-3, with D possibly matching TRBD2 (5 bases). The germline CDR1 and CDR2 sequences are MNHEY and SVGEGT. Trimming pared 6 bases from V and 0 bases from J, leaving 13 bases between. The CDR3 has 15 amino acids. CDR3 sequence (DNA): TGTGCCAGCAGAGACATAAGGAGGAGCACAGATACGCAGTATTTT. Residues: CASRDIRRSTDTQYF.

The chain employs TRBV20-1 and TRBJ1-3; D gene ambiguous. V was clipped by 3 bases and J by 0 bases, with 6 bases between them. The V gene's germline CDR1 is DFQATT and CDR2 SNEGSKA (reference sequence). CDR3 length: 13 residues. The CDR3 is CSASTDSGNTIYF. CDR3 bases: TGCAGTGCTAGTACAGACTCTGGAAACACCATATATTTT.

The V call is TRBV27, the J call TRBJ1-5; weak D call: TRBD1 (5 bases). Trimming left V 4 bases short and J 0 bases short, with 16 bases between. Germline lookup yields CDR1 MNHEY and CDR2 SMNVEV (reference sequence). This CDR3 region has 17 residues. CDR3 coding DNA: TGTGCCAGCAGTTCCCTAGTCCAGGGTCTTAGCAATCAGCCCCAGCATTTT. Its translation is CASSSLVQGLSNQPQHF.

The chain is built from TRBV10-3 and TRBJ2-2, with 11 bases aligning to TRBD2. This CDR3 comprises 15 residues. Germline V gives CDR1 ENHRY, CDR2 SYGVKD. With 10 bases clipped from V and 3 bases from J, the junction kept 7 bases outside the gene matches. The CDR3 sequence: CASKRGLADTGELFF. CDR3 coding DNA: TGTGCCAGCAAACGGGGACTAGCGGACACCGGGGAGCTGTTTTTT.

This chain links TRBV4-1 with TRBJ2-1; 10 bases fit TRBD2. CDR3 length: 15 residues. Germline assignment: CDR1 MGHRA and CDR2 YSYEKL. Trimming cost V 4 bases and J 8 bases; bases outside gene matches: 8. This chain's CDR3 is CASSLTSGTPDEQFF. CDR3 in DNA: TGCGCCAGCAGCCTAACTAGCGGGACCCCGGATGAGCAGTTCTTC.

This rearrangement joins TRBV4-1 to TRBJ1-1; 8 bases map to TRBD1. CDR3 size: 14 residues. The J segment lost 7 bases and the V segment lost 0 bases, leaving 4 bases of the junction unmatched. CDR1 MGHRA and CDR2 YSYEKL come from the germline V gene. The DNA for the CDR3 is TGCGCCAGCAGCCAAGAAGACAGGGGAGGTGAAGCTTTCTTT. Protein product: CASSQEDRGGEAFF.

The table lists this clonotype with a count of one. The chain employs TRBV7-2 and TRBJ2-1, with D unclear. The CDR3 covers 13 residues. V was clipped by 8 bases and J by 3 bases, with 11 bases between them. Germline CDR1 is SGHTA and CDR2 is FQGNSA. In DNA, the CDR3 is TGTGCCAGCGGGCCTAGAGGCTACAATGAGCAGTTCTTC. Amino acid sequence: CASGPRGYNEQFF.

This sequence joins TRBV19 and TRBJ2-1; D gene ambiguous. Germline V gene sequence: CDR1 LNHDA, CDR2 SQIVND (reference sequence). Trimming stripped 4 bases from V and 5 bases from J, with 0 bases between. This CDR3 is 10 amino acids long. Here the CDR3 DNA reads TGTGCCAGTAGTAACAATGAGCAGTTCTTC. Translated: CASSNNEQFF.

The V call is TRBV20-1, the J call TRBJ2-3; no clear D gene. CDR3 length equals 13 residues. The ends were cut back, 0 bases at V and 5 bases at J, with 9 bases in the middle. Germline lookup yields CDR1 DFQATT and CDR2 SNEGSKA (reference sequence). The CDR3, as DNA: TGCAGTGCTAGAGATCGTGGCAAAGATACGCAGTATTTT. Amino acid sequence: CSARDRGKDTQYF.

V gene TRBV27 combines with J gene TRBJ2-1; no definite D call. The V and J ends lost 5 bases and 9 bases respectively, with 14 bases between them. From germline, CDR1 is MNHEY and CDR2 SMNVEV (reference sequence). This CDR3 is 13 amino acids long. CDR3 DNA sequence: TGTGCCAGCAGTGGGTCTGTCGTGGGTGAGCAGTTCTTC. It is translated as CASSGSVVGEQFF.

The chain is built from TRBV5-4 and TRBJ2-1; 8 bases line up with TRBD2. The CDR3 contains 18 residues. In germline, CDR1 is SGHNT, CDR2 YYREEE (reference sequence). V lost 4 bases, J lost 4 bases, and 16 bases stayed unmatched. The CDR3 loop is CASSRPSSSGRGYNEQFF. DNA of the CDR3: TGTGCCAGCAGCCGACCGAGTTCGAGCGGGAGAGGTTACAATGAGCAGTTCTTC. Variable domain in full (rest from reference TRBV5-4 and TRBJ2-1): ETGVTQSPTHLIKTRGQQVTLRCSSQSGHNTVSWYQQALGQGPQFIFQYYREEENGRGNFPPRFSGLQFPNYSSELNVNALELDDSALYLCASSRPSSSGRGYNEQFFGPGTRLTVL.

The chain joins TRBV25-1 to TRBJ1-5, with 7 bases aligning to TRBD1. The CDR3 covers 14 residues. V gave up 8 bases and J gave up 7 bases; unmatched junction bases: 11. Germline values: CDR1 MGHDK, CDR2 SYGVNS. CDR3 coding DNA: TGTGCCAGCCGAGGGTCAGGGGGGAACCAGCCCCAGCATTTT. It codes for CASRGSGGNQPQHF.

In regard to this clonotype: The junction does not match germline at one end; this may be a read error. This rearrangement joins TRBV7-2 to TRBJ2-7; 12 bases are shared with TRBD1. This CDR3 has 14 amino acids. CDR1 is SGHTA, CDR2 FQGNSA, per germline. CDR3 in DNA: TGCGCCAGCAGCCCCGGGACAGGGGGCCGGGAGCAGTACTTC. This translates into CASSPGTGGREQYF.

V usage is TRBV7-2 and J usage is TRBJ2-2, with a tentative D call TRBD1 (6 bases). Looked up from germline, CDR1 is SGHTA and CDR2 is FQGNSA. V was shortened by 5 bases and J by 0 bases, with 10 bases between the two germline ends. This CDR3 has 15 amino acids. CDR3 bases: TGTGCCAGCAGCGGAGGACAGCCGAACACCGGGGAGCTGTTTTTT. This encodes CASSGGQPNTGELFF.

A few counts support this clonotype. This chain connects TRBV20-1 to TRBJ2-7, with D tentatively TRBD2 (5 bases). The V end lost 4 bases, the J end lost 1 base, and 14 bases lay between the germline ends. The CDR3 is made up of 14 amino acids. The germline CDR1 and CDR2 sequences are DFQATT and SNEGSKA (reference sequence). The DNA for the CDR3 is TGCAGTGCTAACCCCCGGGGAAGGTCCTACGAGCAGTACTTC. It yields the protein CSANPRGRSYEQYF.

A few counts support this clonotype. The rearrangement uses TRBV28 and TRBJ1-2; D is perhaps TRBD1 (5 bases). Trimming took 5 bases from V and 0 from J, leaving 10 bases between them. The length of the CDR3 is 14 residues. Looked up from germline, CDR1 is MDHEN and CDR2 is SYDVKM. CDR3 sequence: CASSRGGANYGYTF. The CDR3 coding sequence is TGTGCCAGCAGTCGCGGGGGGGCTAACTATGGCTACACCTTC.

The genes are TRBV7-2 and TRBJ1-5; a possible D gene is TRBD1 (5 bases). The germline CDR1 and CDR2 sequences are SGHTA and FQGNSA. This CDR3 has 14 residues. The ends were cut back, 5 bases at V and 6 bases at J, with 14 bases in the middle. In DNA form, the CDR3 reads TGTGCCAGCAGCCAGGGACGGGTGGGTCAGCCCCAGCATTTT. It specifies CASSQGRVGQPQHF.

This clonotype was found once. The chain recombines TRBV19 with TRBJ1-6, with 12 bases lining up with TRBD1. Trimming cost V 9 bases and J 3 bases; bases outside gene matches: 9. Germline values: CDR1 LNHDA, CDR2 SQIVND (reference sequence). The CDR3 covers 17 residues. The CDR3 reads CASSLGQGAFYNSPLHF. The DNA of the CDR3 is TGTGCCAGCTCCCTGGGACAGGGGGCTTTCTATAATTCACCCCTCCACTTT.